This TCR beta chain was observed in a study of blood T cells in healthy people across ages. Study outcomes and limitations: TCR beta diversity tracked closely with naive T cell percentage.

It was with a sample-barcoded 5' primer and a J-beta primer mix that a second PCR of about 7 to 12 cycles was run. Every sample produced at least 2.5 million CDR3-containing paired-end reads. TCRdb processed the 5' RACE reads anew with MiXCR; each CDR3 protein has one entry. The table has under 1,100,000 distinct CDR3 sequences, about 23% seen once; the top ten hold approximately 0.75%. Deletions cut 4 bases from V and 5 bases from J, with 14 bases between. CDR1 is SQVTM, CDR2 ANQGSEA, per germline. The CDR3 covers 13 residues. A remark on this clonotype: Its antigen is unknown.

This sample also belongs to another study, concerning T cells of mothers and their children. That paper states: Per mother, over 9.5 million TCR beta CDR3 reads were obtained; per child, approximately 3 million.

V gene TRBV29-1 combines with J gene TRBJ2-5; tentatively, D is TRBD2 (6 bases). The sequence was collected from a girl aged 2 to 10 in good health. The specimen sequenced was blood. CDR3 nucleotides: TGCAGCGTTGTCTTTCGGGGGTGGGAGACCCAGTACTTC. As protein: CSVVFRGWETQYF.